This T cell receptor (beta chain) was documented in a study of CD8 T cells in ankylosing spondylitis (dated by TCRdb to 2016 to 2017). Background on the whole study: The study profiled T cell receptor beta repertoires in healthy donors and ankylosing spondylitis patients to find disease-linked TCR variants. The whole study cohort included 108 healthy donors and around 25 ankylosing spondylitis patients. Peripheral blood was sampled, and synovial fluid was also collected from ankylosing spondylitis patients. The investigation overall reported the following: Some of the motif variants had been reported before in the synovial fluid and blood of reactive arthritis patients, a finding that suggests common disease-initiation mechanisms. The disease-linked clones showed a CD8+ phenotype and occurred at relatively low frequencies in peripheral blood. The disease-linked clones were reported as significantly enriched in matched synovial fluid samples from ankylosing spondylitis patients. A TCR beta motif made up of 7 to 9 highly homologous amino acid variants appeared to be characteristic of blood from ankylosing spondylitis patients.

TCRdb shows the sequencer as Illumina HiSeq 2500. Quantitative 5'-RACE with molecular barcodes was used to prepare TCR beta libraries. In the paper's pipeline: A new computational method, built on a probabilistic model of VDJ rearrangement, was used to identify disease-linked TCR variants. Clones were called with MiXCR by TCRdb after fastp trimmed the public reads at Q25, and only in-frame beta chains were retained. Each record represents a unique CDR3 protein, reported with the most common genes and DNA among its rows. The V and J calls were determined by TCRdb, not by the authors. For this sample there are about 110,000 distinct CDR3 sequences; less than 25% appear just once. 9% to 15% of the sample lies in the top ten. From its cysteine to its phenylalanine, the CDR3 spans 15 amino acids. Of all the DNA, just the CDR3 is kept, 45 bases in frame from base 1. A distance of 14 bases separates the germline ends of V and J, which lose 7 bases and 4 bases respectively. Taken from the germline V gene, the CDR1 and CDR2 loops are SNHLY and FYNNEI.

Regarding this clonotype: Its antigen is not yet known. Within one base of it there is no much larger clone, and no base qualities were kept.

For each ankylosing spondylitis patient, the synovial fluid sample was matched to a blood sample from that same patient. The receptor's source is a male donor with ankylosing spondylitis. The chain is made from TRBV2 and TRBJ2-6; the D gene assignment is perhaps TRBD1 or TRBD2, with each matching 5 bases. The source material was synovial fluid, either unsorted or a sorted T cell fraction (not recorded which). The DNA sequence is given as TGTGCCAGCATAAAGGATCGGGACGGGGCCAACGTCCTGACTTTC. Its translation reads: CASIKDRDGANVLTF.